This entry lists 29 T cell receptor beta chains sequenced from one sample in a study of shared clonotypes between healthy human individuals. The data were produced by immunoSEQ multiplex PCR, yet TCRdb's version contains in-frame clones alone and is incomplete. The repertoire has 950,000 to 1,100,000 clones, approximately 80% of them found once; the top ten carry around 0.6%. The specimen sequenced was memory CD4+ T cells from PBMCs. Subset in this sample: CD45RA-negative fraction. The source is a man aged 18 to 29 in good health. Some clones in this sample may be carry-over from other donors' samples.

Written as DNA, the CDR3 is TGTGCCAGCAGCTTAGTACAGGGTACTGAGCAGTTCTTC. Translated, it gives CASSLVQGTEQFF. This chain uses TRBV7-9 with TRBJ2-1, with D perhaps matching TRBD1 (6 bases). The CDR3 runs 13 residues. Trimming took off 1 base at V and 9 bases at J, with 10 bases between the two ends. Per the germline V gene, CDR1 is SEHNR and CDR2 is FQNEAQ (reference sequence).

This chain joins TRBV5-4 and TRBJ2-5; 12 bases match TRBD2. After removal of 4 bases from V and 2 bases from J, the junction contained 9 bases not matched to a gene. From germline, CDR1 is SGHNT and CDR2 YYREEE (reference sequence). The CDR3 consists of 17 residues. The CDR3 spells CASSPSPSGRGQETQYF. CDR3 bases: TGTGCCAGCAGCCCATCTCCTAGCGGGAGGGGGCAAGAGACCCAGTACTTC.

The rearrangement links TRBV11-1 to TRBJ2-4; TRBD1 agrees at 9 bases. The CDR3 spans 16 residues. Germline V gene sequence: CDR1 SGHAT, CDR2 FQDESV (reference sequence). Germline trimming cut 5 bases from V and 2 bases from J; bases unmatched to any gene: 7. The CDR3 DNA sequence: TGTGCCAGCAGCCTACAGGGGGCTGTTTCCAAAAACATTCAGTACTTC. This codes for CASSLQGAVSKNIQYF.

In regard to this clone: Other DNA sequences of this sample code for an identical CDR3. CDR3 coding DNA: TGTGCCAGCAGCTCTGGACTAGCGGGGGCCGGGGAGCTGTTTTTT. This encodes CASSSGLAGAGELFF. The chain carries TRBV7-3 and TRBJ2-2; 13 bases agree with TRBD2. The V and J ends lost 4 bases and 6 bases, in that order; junction bases with no gene match: 2. Per germline, CDR1 SGHTA and CDR2 FQGTGA. The CDR3 length is 15 residues.

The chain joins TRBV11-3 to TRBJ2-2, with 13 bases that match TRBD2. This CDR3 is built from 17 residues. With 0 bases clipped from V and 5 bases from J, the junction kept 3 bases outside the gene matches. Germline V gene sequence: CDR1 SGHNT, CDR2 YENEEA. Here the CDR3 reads CASSLDTSGRATGELFF. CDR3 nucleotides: TGTGCCAGCAGCTTAGACACTAGCGGGAGGGCGACCGGGGAGCTGTTTTTT.

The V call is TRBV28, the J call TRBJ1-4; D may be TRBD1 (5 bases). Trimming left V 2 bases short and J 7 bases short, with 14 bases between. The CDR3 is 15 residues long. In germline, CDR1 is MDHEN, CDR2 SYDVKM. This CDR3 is CASSLDRGLGEKLFF. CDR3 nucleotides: TGTGCCAGCAGTTTAGATCGGGGGTTGGGTGAAAAACTGTTTTTT.

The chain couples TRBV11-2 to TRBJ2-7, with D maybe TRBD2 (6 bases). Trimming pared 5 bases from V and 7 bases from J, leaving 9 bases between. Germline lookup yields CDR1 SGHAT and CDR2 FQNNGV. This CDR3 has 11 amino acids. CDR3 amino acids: CASSPGREQYF. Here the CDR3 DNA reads TGTGCCAGCAGCCCGGGGAGGGAGCAGTACTTC. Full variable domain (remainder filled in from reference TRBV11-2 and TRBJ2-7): EAGVAQSPRYKIIEKRQSVAFWCNPISGHATLYWYQQILGQGPKLLIQFQNNGVVDDSQLPKDRFSAERLKGVDSTLKIQPAKLEDSAVYLCASSPGREQYFGPGTRLTVT.

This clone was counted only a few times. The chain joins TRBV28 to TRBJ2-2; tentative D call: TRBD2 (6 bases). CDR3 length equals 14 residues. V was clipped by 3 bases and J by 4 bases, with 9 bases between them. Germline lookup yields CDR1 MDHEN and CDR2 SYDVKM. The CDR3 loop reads CASSFERVTGELFF. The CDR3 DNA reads TGTGCCAGCAGTTTCGAGCGGGTCACCGGGGAGCTGTTTTTT. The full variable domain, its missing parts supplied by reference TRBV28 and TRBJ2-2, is DVKVTQSSRYLVKRTGEKVFLECVQDMDHENMFWYRQDPGLGLRLIYFSYDVKMKEKGDIPEGYSVSREKKERFSLILESASTNQTSMYLCASSFERVTGELFFGEGSRLTVL.

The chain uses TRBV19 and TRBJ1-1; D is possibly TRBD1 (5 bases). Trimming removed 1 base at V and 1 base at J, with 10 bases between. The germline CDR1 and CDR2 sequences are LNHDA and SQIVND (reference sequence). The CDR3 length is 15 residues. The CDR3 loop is CASSIGPDRNTEAFF. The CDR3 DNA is TGTGCCAGTAGTATAGGCCCCGACAGGAACACTGAAGCTTTCTTT. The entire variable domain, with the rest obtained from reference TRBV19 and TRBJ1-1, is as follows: DGGITQSPKYLFRKEGQNVTLSCEQNLNHDAMYWYRQDPGQGLRLIYYSQIVNDFQKGDIAEGYSVSREKKESFPLTVTSAQKNPTAFYLCASSIGPDRNTEAFFGQGTRLTVV.

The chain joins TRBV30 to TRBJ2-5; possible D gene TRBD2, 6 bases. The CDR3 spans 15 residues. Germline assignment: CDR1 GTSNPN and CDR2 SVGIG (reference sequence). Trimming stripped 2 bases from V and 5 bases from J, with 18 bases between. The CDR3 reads CAWSIRRESSETQYF. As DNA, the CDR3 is TGTGCCTGGAGTATCCGGCGGGAATCCTCGGAGACCCAGTACTTC. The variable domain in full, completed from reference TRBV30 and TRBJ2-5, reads SQTIHQWPATLVQPVGSPLSLECTVEGTSNPNLYWYRQAAGRGLQLLFYSVGIGQISSEVPQNLSASRPQDRQFILSSKKLLLSDSGFYLCAWSIRRESSETQYFGPGTRLLVL.

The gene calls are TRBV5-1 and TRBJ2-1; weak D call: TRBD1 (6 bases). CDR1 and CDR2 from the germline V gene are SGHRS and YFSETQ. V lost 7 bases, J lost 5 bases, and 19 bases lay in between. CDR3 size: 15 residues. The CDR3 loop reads CASRVGTPQDNEQFF. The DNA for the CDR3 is TGCGCCAGCCGTGTCGGGACACCTCAGGACAATGAGCAGTTCTTC. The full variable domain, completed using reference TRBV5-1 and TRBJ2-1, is KAGVTQTPRYLIKTRGQQVTLSCSPISGHRSVSWYQQTPGQGLQFLFEYFSETQRNKGNFPGRFSGRQFSNSRSEMNVSTLELGDSALYLCASRVGTPQDNEQFFGPGTRLTVL.

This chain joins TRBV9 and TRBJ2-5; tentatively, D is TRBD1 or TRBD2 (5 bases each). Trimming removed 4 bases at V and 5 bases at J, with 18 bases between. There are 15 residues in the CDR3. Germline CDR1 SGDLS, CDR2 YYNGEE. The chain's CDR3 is CASSLTGTTSETQYF. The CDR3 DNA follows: TGTGCCAGCAGCCTAACCGGGACCACCTCCGAGACCCAGTACTTC.

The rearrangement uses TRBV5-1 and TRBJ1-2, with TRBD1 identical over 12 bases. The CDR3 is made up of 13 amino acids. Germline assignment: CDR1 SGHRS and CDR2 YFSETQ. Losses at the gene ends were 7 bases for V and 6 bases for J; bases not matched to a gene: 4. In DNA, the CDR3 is TGCGCCAGCGGAGGGACAGGGGGCAATGGCTACACCTTC. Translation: CASGGTGGNGYTF.

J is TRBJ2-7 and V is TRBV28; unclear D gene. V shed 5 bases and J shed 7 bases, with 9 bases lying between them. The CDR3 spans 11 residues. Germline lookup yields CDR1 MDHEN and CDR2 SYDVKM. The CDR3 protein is CASSKYLEQYF. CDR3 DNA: TGTGCCAGCAGTAAGTACCTAGAGCAGTACTTC.

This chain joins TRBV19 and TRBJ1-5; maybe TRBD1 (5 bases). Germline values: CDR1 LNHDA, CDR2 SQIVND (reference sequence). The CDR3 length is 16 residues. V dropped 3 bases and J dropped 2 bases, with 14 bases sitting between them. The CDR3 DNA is TGTGCCAGTAGTATCTGGCAGGGCAGGGGCAATCAGCCCCAGCATTTT. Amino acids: CASSIWQGRGNQPQHF.

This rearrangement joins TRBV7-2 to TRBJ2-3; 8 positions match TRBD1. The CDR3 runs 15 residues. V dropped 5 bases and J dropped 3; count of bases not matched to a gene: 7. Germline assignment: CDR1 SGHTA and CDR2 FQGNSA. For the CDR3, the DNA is TGTGCCAGCAGCGTGACAGGGGATGGGACAGATACGCAGTATTTT. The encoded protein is CASSVTGDGTDTQYF.

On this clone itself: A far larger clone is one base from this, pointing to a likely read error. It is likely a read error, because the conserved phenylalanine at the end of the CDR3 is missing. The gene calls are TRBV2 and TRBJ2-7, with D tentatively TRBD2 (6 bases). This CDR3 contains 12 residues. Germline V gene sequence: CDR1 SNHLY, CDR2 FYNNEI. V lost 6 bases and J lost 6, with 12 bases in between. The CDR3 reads CASSDTGGEQYL. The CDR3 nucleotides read TGTGCCAGCAGCGACACCGGGGGCGAGCAGTACCTC.

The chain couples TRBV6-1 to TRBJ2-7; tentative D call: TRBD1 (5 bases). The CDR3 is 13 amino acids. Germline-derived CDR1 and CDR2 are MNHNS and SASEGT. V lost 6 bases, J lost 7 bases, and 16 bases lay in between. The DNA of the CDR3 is TGTGCCAGCAGACCCGACAGATCAGGAGAGCAGTACTTC. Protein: CASRPDRSGEQYF.

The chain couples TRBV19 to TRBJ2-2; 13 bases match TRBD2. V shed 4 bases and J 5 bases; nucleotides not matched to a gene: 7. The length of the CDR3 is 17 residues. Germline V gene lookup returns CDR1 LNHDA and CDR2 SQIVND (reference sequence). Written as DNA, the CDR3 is TGTGCCAGTAGTAAACTACGGACTAGCGGGAGTACCGGGGAGCTGTTTTTT. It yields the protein CASSKLRTSGSTGELFF.

CDR3 sequence: CASSEGLAGYTF. The CDR3 region has the DNA TGTGCCAGCTCAGAGGGGTTGGCTGGCTACACCTTC. The J gene is TRBJ1-2, the V gene TRBV18; D perhaps matches TRBD1 (5 bases). The V gene's germline CDR1 is KGHSH and CDR2 LQKENI. The germline V and J ends were trimmed by 5 bases and 7 bases, with 11 bases remaining between them. The CDR3 is 12 amino acids.

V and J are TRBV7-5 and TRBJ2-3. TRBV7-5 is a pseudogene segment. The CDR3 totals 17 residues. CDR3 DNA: TGTGTCAGAACCTTCCGGGGGCTTTGGGGTAGCACAGATACGCAGTATTTT. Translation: CVRTFRGLWGSTDTQYF.

The CDR3 DNA follows: TGTGCCAGCAGTTTCCGTCCGCCTTGGACAGCTAGCTCCTACGAGCAGTACTTC. The encoded protein is CASSFRPPWTASSYEQYF. The chain carries TRBV27 and TRBJ2-7; possible D gene TRBD1, 6 bases. The CDR3 is made up of 18 amino acids. From germline, CDR1 is MNHEY and CDR2 SMNVEV (reference sequence). Trimming removed 3 bases from V and 0 bases from J, with 21 bases in between.

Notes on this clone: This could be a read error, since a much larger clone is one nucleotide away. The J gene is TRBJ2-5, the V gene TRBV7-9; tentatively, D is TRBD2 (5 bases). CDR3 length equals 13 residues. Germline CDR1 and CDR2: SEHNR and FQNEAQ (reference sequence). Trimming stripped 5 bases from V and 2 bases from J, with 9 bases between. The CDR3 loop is CASSLDFQETQYF. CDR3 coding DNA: TGTGCCAGCAGCCTGGACTTTCAAGAGACCCAGTACTTC.

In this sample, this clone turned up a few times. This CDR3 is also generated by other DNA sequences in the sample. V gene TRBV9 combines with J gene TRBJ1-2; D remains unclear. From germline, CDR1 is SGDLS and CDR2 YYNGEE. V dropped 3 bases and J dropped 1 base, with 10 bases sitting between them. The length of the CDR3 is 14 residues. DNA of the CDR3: TGTGCCAGCAGCGCTTCGGGCCATAACTATGGCTACACCTTC. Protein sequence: CASSASGHNYGYTF.

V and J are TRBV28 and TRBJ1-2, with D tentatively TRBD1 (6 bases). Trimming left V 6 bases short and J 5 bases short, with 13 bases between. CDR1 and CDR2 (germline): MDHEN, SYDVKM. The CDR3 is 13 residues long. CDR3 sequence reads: CASRTSGAYGYTF. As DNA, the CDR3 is TGTGCCAGCAGAACGTCGGGGGCGTATGGCTACACCTTC.

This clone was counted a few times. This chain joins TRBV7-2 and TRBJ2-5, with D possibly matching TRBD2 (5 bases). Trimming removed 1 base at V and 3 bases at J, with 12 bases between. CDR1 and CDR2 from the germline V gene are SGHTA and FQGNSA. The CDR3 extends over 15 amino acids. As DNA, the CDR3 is TGTGCCAGCAGCTTAGGAGCAGCGGCTGAAGAGACCCAGTACTTC. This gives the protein CASSLGAAAEETQYF.

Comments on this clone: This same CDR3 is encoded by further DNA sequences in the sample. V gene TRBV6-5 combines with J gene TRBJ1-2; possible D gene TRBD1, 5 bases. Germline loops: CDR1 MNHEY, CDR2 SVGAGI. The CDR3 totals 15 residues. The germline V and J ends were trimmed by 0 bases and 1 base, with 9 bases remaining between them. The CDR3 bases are TGTGCCAGCAGTTACTCAAGGGGTGGTAACTATGGCTACACCTTC. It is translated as CASSYSRGGNYGYTF.

The CDR3 bases are TGTGCCAGCAGTCGGACAGGGAGCAATGAGCAGTTCTTC. This sequence encodes CASSRTGSNEQFF. The rearrangement links TRBV11-2 to TRBJ2-1; TRBD1 matches 8 bases. CDR3 length: 13 amino acids. V lost 6 bases, J lost 6 bases, and 4 bases stayed unmatched. Germline CDR1 and CDR2: SGHAT and FQNNGV.

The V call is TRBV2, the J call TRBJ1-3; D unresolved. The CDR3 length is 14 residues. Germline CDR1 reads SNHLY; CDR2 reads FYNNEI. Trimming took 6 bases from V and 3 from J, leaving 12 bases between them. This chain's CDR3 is CASRLGPDGNTIYF. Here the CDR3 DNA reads TGTGCCAGCAGGTTAGGGCCTGATGGAAACACCATATATTTT.